Below, one TCR beta chain is given with its context. Antigen: not known. A junction end diverges from the germline sequence, so it may reflect a read error. CDR3 size: 15 residues. Looked up from germline, CDR1 is SSHAT and CDR2 is FNYEAQ (reference sequence). The record originates from a study of T cells in localized non-small cell lung cancer. TCRdb's table, derived via immunoSEQ multiplex PCR, lists solely in-frame clones and lacks some. The table records fewer than 25,000 clones, about 90% of them present only once. Overall study findings and caveats: Higher blood T cell density went with longer overall survival. Adjacent lung had a median roughly 61 of the 100 largest tumor clones. Analysis by sequencing included only one tumor region, so heterogeneity remains possible. The study found T cell clonality highest in uninvolved adjacent lung, above tumor.

The chain carries TRBV7-7 and TRBJ2-1, with 14 bases aligning to TRBD2. This TCR was sampled from a woman aged 35 to 69 with stage I lung adenocarcinoma. The sample was peripheral blood, taken before any cancer treatment. The CDR3 region has the DNA TGTGCTAGCAGCCGGGGACTAGCGGGAGCCGGAGAGCAGTTCTTC. Protein product: CASSRGLAGAGEQFF.